The clone carrying this T cell receptor beta chain has at least ten counts. These data belong to a study of T-cell reconstitution after alpha-beta-depleted transplantation in children. The library targeted TCRbeta and was prepared with unique molecular identifiers. TCRdb fed the PCR reads into MiXCR, producing one record per CDR3 protein. The sample lists a few hundred thousand distinct CDR3 sequences, roughly 10% occurring once. This specimen consisted of PBMCs from the stem cell graft donor, obtained from the stem cell graft. This receptor was obtained from a human donor who donated a stem cell graft to a child with acute myeloid leukemia.

The CDR3 loop is CASRVLAGFNEQFF. CDR3 coding DNA: TGCGCCAGCAGAGTACTAGCGGGATTCAATGAGCAGTTCTTC. The V call is TRBV10-2, the J call TRBJ2-1; 10 nucleotides match TRBD2. The CDR3 contains 14 residues. Germline loops: CDR1 WSHSY, CDR2 SAAADI. J lost 6 bases, V lost 6 bases, and 5 bases had no gene match.